The entry that follows covers one T cell receptor (beta chain) sequence. TCRdb passed the RT-PCR reads through MiXCR, listing each CDR3 protein once. The table lists about 160,000 distinct CDR3 sequences, 30% to 45% of them singletons, with approximately 50% in the top ten. The data originate from a study of patients and donors after allogeneic stem cell transplantation. This CDR3 is 13 amino acids long. Germline values: CDR1 DFQATT, CDR2 SNEGSKA (reference sequence). The V segment lost 4 bases and the J segment 6 bases; nucleotides outside the gene matches: 3. Input material: blood, either unsorted or a sorted T cell fraction (not recorded which). This sequence joins TRBV20-1 and TRBJ1-4; 9 positions match TRBD1. The receptor was isolated from a human donor who was either an allogeneic HSCT recipient or a stem cell or donor lymphocyte infusion donor (not recorded which). It is not recorded whose cells these are; they may come from a transplant donor. CDR3 in amino acids: CSAMWDRDEKLFF. CDR3 sequence (DNA): TGCAGTGCTATGTGGGACAGGGATGAAAAACTGTTTTTT.